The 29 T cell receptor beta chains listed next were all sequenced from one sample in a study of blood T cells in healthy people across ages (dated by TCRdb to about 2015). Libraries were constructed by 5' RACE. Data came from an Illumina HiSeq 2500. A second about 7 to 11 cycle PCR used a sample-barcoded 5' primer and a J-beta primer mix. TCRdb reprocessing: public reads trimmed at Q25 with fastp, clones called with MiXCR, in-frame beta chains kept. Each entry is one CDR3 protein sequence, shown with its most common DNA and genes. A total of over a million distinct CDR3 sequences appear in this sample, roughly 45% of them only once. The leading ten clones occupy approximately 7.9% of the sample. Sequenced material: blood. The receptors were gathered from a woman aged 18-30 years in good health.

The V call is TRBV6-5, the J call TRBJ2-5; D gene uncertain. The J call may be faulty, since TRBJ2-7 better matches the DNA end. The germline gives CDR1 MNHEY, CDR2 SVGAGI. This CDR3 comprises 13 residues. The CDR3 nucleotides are TGTGCCAGCAGTTACGGTGGGTCGGGCGAGCAGTACTTC. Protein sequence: CASSYGGSGEQYF.

CDR3 DNA sequence: TGCGCCAGCGCGTGGACACTCTCCTACGAGCAGTACTTC. This gives the protein CASAWTLSYEQYF. The chain employs TRBV4-1 and TRBJ2-7, with a tentative D call TRBD1 (5 bases). Between the trimmed V and J ends, which lost 8 bases and 0 bases, there was a span of 11 bases. Looked up from germline, CDR1 is MGHRA and CDR2 is YSYEKL. The CDR3 is made up of 13 amino acids.

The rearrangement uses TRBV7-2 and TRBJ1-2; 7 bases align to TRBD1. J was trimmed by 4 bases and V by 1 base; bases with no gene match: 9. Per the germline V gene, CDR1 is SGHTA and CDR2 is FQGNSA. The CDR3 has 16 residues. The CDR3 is CASSLDATGQGYGYTF. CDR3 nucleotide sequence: TGTGCCAGCAGCTTAGATGCGACAGGGCAGGGCTATGGCTACACCTTC.

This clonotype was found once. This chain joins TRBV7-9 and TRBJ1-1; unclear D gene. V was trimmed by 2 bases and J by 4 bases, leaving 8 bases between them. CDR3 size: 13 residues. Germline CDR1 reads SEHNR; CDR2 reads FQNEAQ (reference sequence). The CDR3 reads CASSLKNPTEAFF. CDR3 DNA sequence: TGTGCCAGCAGCTTAAAGAACCCCACTGAAGCTTTCTTT.

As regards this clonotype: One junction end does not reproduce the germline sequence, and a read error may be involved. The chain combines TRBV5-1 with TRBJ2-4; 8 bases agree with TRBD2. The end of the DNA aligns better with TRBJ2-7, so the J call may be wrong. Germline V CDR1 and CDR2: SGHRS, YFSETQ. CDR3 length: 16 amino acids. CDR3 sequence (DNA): TGCGCCGGCAGCTCCCCCCCGAGCGGGAGTTTCCACGAGCAGTACTTC. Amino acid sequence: CAGSSPPSGSFHEQYF.

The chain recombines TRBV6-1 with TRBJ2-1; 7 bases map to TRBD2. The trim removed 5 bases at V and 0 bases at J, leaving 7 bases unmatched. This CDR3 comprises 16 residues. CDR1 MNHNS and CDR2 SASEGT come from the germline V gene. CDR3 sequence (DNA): TGTGCCAGCAGTTCCCTACGGGGGGACTCCTACAATGAGCAGTTCTTC. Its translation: CASSSLRGDSYNEQFF.

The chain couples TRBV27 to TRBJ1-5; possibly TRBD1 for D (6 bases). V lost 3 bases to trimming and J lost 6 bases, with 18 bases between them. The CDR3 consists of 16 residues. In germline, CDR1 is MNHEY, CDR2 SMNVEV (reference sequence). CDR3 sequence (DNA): TGTGCCAGCAGTTTCGGGACACCCAAATCGGGTCAGCCCCAGCATTTT. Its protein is CASSFGTPKSGQPQHF.

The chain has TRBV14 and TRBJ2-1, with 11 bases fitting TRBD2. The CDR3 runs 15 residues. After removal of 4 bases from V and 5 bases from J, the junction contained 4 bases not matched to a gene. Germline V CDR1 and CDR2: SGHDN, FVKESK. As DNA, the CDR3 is TGTGCCAGCAGCCTACTAGCGGGGGAAGACAATGAGCAGTTCTTC. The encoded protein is CASSLLAGEDNEQFF.

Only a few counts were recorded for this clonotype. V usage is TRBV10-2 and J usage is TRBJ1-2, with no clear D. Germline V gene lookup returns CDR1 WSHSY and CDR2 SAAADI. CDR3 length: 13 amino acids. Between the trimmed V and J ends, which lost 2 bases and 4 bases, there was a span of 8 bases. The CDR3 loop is CASSEGSIYGYTF. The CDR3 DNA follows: TGCGCCAGCAGTGAGGGCAGCATCTATGGCTACACCTTC.

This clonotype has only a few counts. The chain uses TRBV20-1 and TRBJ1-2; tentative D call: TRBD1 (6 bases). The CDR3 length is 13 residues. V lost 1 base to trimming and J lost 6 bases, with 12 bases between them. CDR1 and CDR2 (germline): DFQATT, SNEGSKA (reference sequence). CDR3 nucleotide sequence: TGCAGTGCTAGAGTCGAACAGGGAAATGGCTACACCTTC. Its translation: CSARVEQGNGYTF.

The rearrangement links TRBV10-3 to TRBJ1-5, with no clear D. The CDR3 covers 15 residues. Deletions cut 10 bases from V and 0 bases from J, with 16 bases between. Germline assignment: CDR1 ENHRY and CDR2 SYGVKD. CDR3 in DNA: TGTGCCACAAGCTCCCCGAGGCTTAGCAATCAGCCCCAGCATTTT. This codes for CATSSPRLSNQPQHF.

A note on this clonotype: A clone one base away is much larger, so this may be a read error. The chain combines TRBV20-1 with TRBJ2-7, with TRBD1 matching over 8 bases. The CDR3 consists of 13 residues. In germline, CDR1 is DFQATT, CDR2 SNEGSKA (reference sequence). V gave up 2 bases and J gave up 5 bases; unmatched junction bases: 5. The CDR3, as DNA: TGCAGTGCTAGACATCCAGGGGGCGACGAGCAGTACTTC. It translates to CSARHPGGDEQYF.

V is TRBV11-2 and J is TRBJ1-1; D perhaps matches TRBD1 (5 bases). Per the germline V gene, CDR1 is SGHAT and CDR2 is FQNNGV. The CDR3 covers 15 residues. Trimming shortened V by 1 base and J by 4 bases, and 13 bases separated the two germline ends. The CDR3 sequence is CASSLGAPQGTEAFF. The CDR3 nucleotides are TGTGCCAGCAGCTTAGGGGCCCCTCAGGGCACTGAAGCTTTCTTT.

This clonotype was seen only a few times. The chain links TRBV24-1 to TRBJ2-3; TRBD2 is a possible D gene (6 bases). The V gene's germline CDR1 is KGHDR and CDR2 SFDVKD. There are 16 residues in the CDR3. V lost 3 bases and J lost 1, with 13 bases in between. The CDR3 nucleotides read TGTGCCACCAGTGATGGGGGAGGCTCTCGCACAGATACGCAGTATTTT. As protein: CATSDGGGSRTDTQYF.

The CDR3 protein is CASSPQGLAGGNEQFF. The CDR3 DNA follows: TGTGCCAGCAGTCCGCAGGGACTAGCGGGAGGGAATGAGCAGTTCTTC. This rearrangement joins TRBV12-3 or TRBV12-4 to TRBJ2-1; 16 nucleotides line up with TRBD2. Trimming took 5 bases from V and 7 from J; bases not matched to a gene: 5. This CDR3 comprises 16 residues.

CDR3 nucleotide sequence: TGTGCCAGCAGTTACTCTGTCCTCGGACAGGGGAGTCGGGGCTACACCTTC. The encoded protein is CASSYSVLGQGSRGYTF. The V and J genes are TRBV6-5 and TRBJ1-2; 9 nucleotides agree with TRBD1. The CDR3 contains 17 residues. CDR1 and CDR2 (germline): MNHEY, SVGAGI. V shed 0 bases, J shed 8 bases, and the junction held 13 bases outside the gene matches.

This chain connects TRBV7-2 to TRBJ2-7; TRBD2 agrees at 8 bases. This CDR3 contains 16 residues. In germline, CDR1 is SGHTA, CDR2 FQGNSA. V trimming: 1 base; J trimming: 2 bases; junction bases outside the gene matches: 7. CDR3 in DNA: TGTGCCAGCAGCTTAGAAATAGCGGGGCCGCCCTACGAGCAGTACTTC. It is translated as CASSLEIAGPPYEQYF.

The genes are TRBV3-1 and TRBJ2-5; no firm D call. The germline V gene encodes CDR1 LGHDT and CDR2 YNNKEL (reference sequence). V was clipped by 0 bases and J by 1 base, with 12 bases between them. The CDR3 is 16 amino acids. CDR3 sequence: CASSQDTATGQETQYF. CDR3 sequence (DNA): TGTGCCAGCAGCCAAGATACCGCGACGGGCCAAGAGACCCAGTACTTC.

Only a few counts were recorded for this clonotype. CDR3 region: CASSLGVTKLYNEQFF. CDR3 sequence (DNA): TGTGCCAGCAGCTTAGGAGTAACTAAGCTGTACAATGAGCAGTTCTTC. The V gene is TRBV7-2, the J gene TRBJ2-1; D not certain. This CDR3 spans 16 amino acids. The germline V gene encodes CDR1 SGHTA and CDR2 FQGNSA. V was clipped by 1 base and J by 4 bases, with 14 bases between them.

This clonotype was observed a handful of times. The CDR3 here is CASSFEGEGRAGYTF. The CDR3 DNA follows: TGTGCCAGCAGTTTCGAGGGAGAAGGGCGGGCTGGCTACACCTTC. The chain links TRBV27 to TRBJ1-2; D ambiguous. Trimming removed 3 bases from V and 7 bases from J, with 18 bases in between. Per germline, CDR1 MNHEY and CDR2 SMNVEV (reference sequence). The CDR3 is 15 amino acids.

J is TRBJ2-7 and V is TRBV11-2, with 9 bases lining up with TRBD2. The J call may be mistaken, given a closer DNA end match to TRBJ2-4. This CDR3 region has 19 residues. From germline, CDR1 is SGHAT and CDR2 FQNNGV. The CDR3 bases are TGTGCCAGCAACTACACCGCTGCGGGAGGGGGACTAGCCAAAAACATTCAGTACTTC. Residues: CASNYTAAGGGLAKNIQYF.

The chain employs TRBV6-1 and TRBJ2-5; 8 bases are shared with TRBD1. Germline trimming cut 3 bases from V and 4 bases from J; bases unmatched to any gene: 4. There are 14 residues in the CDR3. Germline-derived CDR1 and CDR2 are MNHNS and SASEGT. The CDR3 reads CASSDRDRPETQYF. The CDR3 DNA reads TGTGCCAGCAGTGACCGGGACAGGCCAGAGACCCAGTACTTC.

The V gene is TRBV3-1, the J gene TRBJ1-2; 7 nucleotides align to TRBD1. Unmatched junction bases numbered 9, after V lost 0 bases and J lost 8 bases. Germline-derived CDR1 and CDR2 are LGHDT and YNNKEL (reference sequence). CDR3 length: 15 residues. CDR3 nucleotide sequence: TGTGCCAGCAGCCAAGACGACAGGGTGTTGTTCGGCTACACCTTC. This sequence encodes CASSQDDRVLFGYTF.

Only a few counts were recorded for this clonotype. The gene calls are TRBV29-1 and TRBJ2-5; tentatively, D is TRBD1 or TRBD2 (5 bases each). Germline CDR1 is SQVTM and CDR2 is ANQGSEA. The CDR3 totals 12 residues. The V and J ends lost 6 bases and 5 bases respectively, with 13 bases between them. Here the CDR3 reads CSVQGTGETQYF. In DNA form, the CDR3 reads TGCAGCGTCCAAGGGACCGGGGAGACCCAGTACTTC. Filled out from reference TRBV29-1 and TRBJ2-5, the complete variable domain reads SAVISQKPSRDICQRGTSLTIQCQVDSQVTMMFWYRQQPGQSLTLIATANQGSEATYESGFVIDKFPISRPNLTFSTLTVSNMSPEDSSIYLCSVQGTGETQYFGPGTRLLVL.

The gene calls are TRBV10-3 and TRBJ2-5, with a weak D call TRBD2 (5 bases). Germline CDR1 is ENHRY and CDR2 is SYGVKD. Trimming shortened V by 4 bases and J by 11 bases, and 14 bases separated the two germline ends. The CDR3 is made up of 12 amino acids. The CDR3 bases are TGTGCCATCAGTGCCCCTAGCAATGAGCAGTACTTC. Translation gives CAISAPSNEQYF.

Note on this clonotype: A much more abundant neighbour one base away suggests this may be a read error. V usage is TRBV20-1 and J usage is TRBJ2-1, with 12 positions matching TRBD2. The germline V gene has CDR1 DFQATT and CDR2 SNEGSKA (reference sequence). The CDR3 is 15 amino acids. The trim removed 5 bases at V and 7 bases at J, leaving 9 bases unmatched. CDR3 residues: CSAGKTSGSPNEQFF. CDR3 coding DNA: TGCAGTGCTGGCAAGACTAGCGGGAGTCCTAATGAGCAGTTCTTC.

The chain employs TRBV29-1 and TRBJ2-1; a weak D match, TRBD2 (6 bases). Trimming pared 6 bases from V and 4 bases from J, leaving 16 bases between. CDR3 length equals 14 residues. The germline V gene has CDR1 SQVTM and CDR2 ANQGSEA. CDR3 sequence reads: CSVKTAGKYNEQFF. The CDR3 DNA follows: TGCAGCGTCAAAACAGCGGGCAAGTACAATGAGCAGTTCTTC.

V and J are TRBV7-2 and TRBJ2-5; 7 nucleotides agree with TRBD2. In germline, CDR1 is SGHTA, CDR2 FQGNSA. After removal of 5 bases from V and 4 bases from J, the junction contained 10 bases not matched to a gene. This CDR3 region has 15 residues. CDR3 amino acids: CASSLYSGAPETQYF. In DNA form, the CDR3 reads TGTGCCAGCAGCCTCTACAGCGGGGCCCCAGAGACCCAGTACTTC.

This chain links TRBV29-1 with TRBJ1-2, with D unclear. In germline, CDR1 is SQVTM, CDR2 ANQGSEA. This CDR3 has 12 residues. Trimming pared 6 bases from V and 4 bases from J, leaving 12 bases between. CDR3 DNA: TGCAGCGTGGTTTCGACCATCTATGGCTACACCTTC. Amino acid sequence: CSVVSTIYGYTF. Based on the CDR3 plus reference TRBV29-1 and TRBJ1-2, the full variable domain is SAVISQKPSRDICQRGTSLTIQCQVDSQVTMMFWYRQQPGQSLTLIATANQGSEATYESGFVIDKFPISRPNLTFSTLTVSNMSPEDSSIYLCSVVSTIYGYTFGSGTRLTVV.